These 8 T cell receptor beta chains were all obtained from the same sample, sequenced in a study of CD8+CD57+ T cells in acquired aplastic anemia. CDR3 and TCR beta VDJ profiling relied on genomic DNA as the template. TCRdb reprocessed the reads with MiXCR, giving one entry per CDR3 protein. The table records around 180,000 distinct CDR3 sequences, around 48% of them present only once. Patients included in sequencing had previously demonstrated CD8+CD57+ cell expansion by flow cytometry. Specimen: sorted CD4+, CD8+, or CD8+CD57+ T cells (not recorded which) from PBMCs. The source of these receptors is a human donor with aplastic anemia.

This clonotype occurred many times. J is TRBJ1-3 and V is TRBV20-1; D uncertain. The V and J ends lost 2 bases and 0 bases respectively, with 5 bases between them. The CDR3 spans 13 residues. Germline CDR1 and CDR2: DFQATT and SNEGSKA (reference sequence). The CDR3 spells CSARSNSGNTIYF. The CDR3 bases are TGCAGTGCTAGATCCAACTCTGGAAACACCATATATTTT.

This clonotype was recorded only once. V usage is TRBV7-9 and J usage is TRBJ2-7; TRBD1 matches 8 bases. Unmatched junction bases numbered 5, after V lost 6 bases and J lost 7 bases. CDR3 size: 12 residues. Germline V gene sequence: CDR1 SEHNR, CDR2 FQNEAQ (reference sequence). CDR3 nucleotide sequence: TGTGCCAGCAGGCCCACAGGGGGAGAGCAGTACTTC. It translates to CASRPTGGEQYF.

In its sample, this clonotype was seen a few times. The chain uses TRBV3-1 and TRBJ1-5; 10 nucleotides agree with TRBD1. The CDR3 runs 16 residues. From germline, CDR1 is LGHDT and CDR2 YNNKEL (reference sequence). J gave up 3 bases and V 6 bases, and 8 bases lay outside the gene matches. The CDR3 bases are TGTGCCAGCAGTCCCGGGACAGGGGACCTCAATCAGCCCCAGCATTTT. It yields the protein CASSPGTGDLNQPQHF.

The sample holds a few counts of this clonotype. The V and J genes are TRBV20-1 and TRBJ2-7, with D possibly TRBD2 on 6 matching bases. CDR3 length: 11 residues. Germline assignment: CDR1 DFQATT and CDR2 SNEGSKA (reference sequence). Trimming took 4 bases from V and 5 from J, leaving 9 bases between them. CDR3 protein: CSAIAANEQYF. The CDR3, as DNA: TGCAGTGCTATAGCGGCAAACGAGCAGTACTTC.

This clonotype was counted at least ten times. The V and J genes are TRBV5-4 and TRBJ2-5, with D possibly TRBD1 on 5 matching bases. The germline gives CDR1 SGHNT, CDR2 YYREEE (reference sequence). V lost 1 base and J 1 base, leaving 8 bases between the germline ends. The CDR3 contains 14 residues. CDR3 sequence: CASSLPGFQETQYF. In DNA, the CDR3 is TGTGCCAGCAGCTTGCCAGGGTTCCAAGAGACCCAGTACTTC.

Note on this clonotype: At one of its ends the junction is not consistent with the germline gene, which may arise from a read error. The V and J genes are TRBV7-7 and TRBJ2-7; 8 positions match TRBD1. The V gene's germline CDR1 is SSHAT and CDR2 FNYEAQ (reference sequence). The length of the CDR3 is 16 residues. The DNA of the CDR3 is TGTGCTAGCAGCTCGTCGGGGGCAGGGGGCCTCCACGAGCAGTACTTC. The encoded protein is CASSSSGAGGLHEQYF.

Ten or more counts support this clonotype. The genes are TRBV7-9 and TRBJ2-6; D is possibly TRBD1 or TRBD2 (5 bases each). The V gene's germline CDR1 is SEHNR and CDR2 FQNEAQ (reference sequence). The CDR3 loop spans 17 amino acids. V lost 1 base to trimming and J lost 0 bases, with 10 bases between them. CDR3 in amino acids: CASSLVKGTSGANVLTF. In nucleotides, the CDR3 is TGTGCCAGCAGCTTAGTGAAAGGGACCTCTGGGGCCAACGTCCTGACTTTC.

V and J are TRBV6-4 and TRBJ2-3; D gene unclear. V was clipped by 4 bases and J by 0 bases, with 11 bases between them. Germline V gene sequence: CDR1 MRHNA, CDR2 SNTAGT. CDR3 size: 15 residues. The CDR3 reads CASSAIGVSTDTQYF. The CDR3, as DNA: TGTGCCAGCAGTGCAATCGGTGTGAGCACAGATACGCAGTATTTT.